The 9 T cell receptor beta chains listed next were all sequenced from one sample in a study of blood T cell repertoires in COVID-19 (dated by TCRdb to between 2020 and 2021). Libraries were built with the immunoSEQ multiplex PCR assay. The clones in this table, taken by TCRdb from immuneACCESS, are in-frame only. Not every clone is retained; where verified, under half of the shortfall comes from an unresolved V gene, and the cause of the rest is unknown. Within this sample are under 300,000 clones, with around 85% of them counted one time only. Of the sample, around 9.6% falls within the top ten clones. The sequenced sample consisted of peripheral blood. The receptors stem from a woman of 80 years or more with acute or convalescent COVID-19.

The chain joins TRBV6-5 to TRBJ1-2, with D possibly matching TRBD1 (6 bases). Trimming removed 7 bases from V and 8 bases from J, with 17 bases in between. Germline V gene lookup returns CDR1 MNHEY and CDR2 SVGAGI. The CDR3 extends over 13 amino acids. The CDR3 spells CASTLDRMGGYTF. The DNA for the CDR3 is TGTGCCAGCACCCTGGACAGAATGGGAGGCTACACCTTC.

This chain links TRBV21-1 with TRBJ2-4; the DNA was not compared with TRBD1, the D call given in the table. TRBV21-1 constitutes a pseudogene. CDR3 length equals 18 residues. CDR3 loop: CASIQALQGRMAKNIQYF. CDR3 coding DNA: TGTGCCAGCATTCAGGCCCTACAGGGGAGGATGGCCAAAAACATTCAGTACTTC.

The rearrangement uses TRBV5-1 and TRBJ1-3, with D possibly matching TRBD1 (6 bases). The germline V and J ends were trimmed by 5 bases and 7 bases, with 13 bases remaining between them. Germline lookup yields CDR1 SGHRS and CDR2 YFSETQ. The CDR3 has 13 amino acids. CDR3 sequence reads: CASSTGTTNTIYF. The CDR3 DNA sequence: TGCGCCAGCAGTACGGGGACAACCAACACCATATATTTT.

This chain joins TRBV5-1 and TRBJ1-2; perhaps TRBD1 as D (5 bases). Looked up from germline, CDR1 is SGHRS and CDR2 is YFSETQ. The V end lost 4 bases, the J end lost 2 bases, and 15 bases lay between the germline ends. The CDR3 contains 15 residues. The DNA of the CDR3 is TGCGCCAGCAGCGCGCAAGGTGGGGCGAACTATGGCTACACCTTC. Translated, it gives CASSAQGGANYGYTF.

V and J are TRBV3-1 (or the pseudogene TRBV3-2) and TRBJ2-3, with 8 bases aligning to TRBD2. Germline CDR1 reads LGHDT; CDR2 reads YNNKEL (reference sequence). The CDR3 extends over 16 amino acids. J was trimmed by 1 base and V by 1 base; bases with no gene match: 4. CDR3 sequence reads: CASSQAAAGGTDTQYF. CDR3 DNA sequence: TGTGCCAGCAGCCAAGCAGCAGCGGGAGGCACAGATACGCAGTATTTT.

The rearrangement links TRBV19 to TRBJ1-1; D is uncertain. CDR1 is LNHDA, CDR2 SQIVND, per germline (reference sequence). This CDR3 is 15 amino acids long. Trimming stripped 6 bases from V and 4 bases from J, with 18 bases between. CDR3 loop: CASSLLGRLGTEAFF. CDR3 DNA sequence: TGTGCCAGTAGCCTTTTGGGCCGGCTGGGCACTGAAGCTTTCTTT.

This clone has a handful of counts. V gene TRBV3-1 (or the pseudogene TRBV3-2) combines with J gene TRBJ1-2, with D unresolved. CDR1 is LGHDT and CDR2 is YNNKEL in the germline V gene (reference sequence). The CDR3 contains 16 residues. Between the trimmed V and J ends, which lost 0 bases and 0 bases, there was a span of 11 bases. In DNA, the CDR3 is TGTGCCAGCAGCCAAGACAGGTCTCCCTCTAACTATGGCTACACCTTC. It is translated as CASSQDRSPSNYGYTF.

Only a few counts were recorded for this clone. The CDR3 nucleotides read TGTGCCAGCAGCTTAGTTGTTAGCGGGGGAGCGAACACCGGGGAGCTGTTTTTT. The encoded protein is CASSLVVSGGANTGELFF. V is TRBV7-2 and J is TRBJ2-2, with 9 positions matching TRBD2. The trim removed 1 base at V and 0 bases at J, leaving 6 bases unmatched. In germline, CDR1 is SGHTA, CDR2 FQGNSA. The CDR3 contains 18 residues.

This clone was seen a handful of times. This chain's CDR3 is CASSIIVQANQPQHF. Written as DNA, the CDR3 is TGTGCCAGTAGTATAATTGTCCAGGCCAATCAGCCCCAGCATTTT. The chain carries TRBV19 and TRBJ1-5; no definite D call. V was trimmed by 2 bases and J by 3 bases, leaving 11 bases between them. This CDR3 region has 15 residues. CDR1 is LNHDA and CDR2 is SQIVND in the germline V gene (reference sequence).